Each of the 21 T cell receptor beta chains below was sequenced from the same sample in a study of PD-1 blockade in mismatch repair-deficient tumors. Sequencing was performed with immunoSEQ multiplex PCR; in TCRdb, only in-frame clones are kept and a portion is missing. Here the sample spans fewer than 60,000 clones, roughly 82% being singletons. The material was PBMCs, obtained before pembrolizumab treatment. The source is an adult with mismatch repair-deficient cancer.

The rearrangement uses TRBV11-3 and TRBJ2-7, with D maybe TRBD1 (5 bases). The V gene lost 0 bases and the J gene lost 3 bases, with 15 bases spanning the gap. The germline CDR1 and CDR2 sequences are SGHNT and YENEEA. The length of the CDR3 is 16 residues. This CDR3 is CASSLDLSRTNYEQYF. The CDR3 nucleotides read TGTGCCAGCAGCTTAGATCTCAGTCGGACAAACTACGAGCAGTACTTC.

The gene calls are TRBV21-1 and TRBJ2-7; the D call of TRBD2 is as the table states it, not checked on the DNA. TRBV21-1 counts as a pseudogene. This CDR3 is built from 16 residues. This CDR3 is CARDTGRLAGAYEQYF. The CDR3 DNA sequence: TGTGCCAGGGATACCGGACGACTAGCGGGGGCCTACGAGCAGTACTTC.

The gene calls are TRBV4-3 and TRBJ2-1; D perhaps matches TRBD2 (6 bases). Germline lookup yields CDR1 LGHNA and CDR2 YSLEER. V was shortened by 2 bases and J by 10 bases, with 24 bases between the two germline ends. The CDR3 sequence is 17 residues long. CDR3 in DNA: TGCGCCAGCAGCCAAAACCGAGGGACTGAGCAACGGGGGGAGCAGTTCTTC. Protein: CASSQNRGTEQRGEQFF.

This clone was recorded a few times. The V and J genes are TRBV5-1 and TRBJ2-7, with D possibly TRBD1 on 6 matching bases. The CDR3 loop spans 15 amino acids. Trimming removed 2 bases from V and 2 bases from J, with 14 bases in between. The germline gives CDR1 SGHRS, CDR2 YFSETQ. CDR3 sequence (DNA): TGCGCCAGCAGCTTACAGGGAGCGCCCACCTACGAGCAGTACTTC. This encodes CASSLQGAPTYEQYF.

The gene calls are TRBV6-1 and TRBJ2-7; D remains ambiguous. Between the trimmed V and J ends, which lost 8 bases and 6 bases, there was a span of 14 bases. Germline CDR1 MNHNS, CDR2 SASEGT. The CDR3 extends over 12 amino acids. This chain's CDR3 is CASQRNWGEQYF. The CDR3 bases are TGTGCCAGCCAGCGAAATTGGGGCGAGCAGTACTTC.

V is TRBV2 and J is TRBJ2-7; D call uncertain. This CDR3 region has 12 residues. Germline V gene sequence: CDR1 SNHLY, CDR2 FYNNEI. Trimming stripped 9 bases from V and 0 bases from J, with 9 bases between. The CDR3 nucleotides are TGTGCCAGGGGAACACCCTCCTACGAGCAGTACTTC. It codes for CARGTPSYEQYF.

The genes are TRBV13 and TRBJ2-7; D is uncertain. The CDR3 contains 14 residues. Trimming removed 4 bases from V and 6 bases from J, with 16 bases in between. Per the germline V gene, CDR1 is PRHDT and CDR2 is FYEKMQ (reference sequence). CDR3 DNA sequence: TGTGCCAGCAGCTCCGTTCGGGCGACCGCCGAGCAGTACTTC. It yields the protein CASSSVRATAEQYF.

This chain joins TRBV12-5 and TRBJ2-1, with 8 bases fitting TRBD1. The V gene's germline CDR1 is LGHNT and CDR2 FRNRAP. V lost 7 bases and J lost 1; bases outside the gene matches: 15. The CDR3 loop spans 18 amino acids. The CDR3 nucleotides are TGTGCTAGTGACCCAGGCCGGGGGACAGGAAGGTCCTACAATGAGCAGTTCTTC. It is translated as CASDPGRGTGRSYNEQFF.

This chain uses TRBV18 with TRBJ1-1; D is uncertain. CDR1 is KGHSH and CDR2 is LQKENI in the germline V gene. The germline V and J ends were trimmed by 3 bases and 0 bases, with 14 bases remaining between them. The CDR3 extends over 16 amino acids. CDR3 sequence (DNA): TGTGCCAGCTCACCGGGAATTGCAGCGATGAACACTGAAGCTTTCTTT. This encodes CASSPGIAAMNTEAFF. The variable domain in full, completed from reference TRBV18 and TRBJ1-1, reads NAGVMQNPRHLVRRRGQEARLRCSPMKGHSHVYWYRQLPEEGLKFMVYLQKENIIDESGMPKERFSAEFPKEGPSILRIQQVVRGDSAAYFCASSPGIAAMNTEAFFGQGTRLTVV.

The gene calls are TRBV30 and TRBJ1-4; D is perhaps TRBD1 (5 bases). The CDR3 length is 15 residues. The germline V and J ends were trimmed by 1 base and 7 bases, with 16 bases remaining between them. CDR1 and CDR2 from the germline V gene are GTSNPN and SVGIG (reference sequence). Here the CDR3 reads CAWSGWGGEGEKLFF. The CDR3 coding sequence is TGTGCCTGGAGTGGGTGGGGGGGGGAAGGTGAAAAACTGTTTTTT.

This clone has more than one count but fewer than ten. V usage is TRBV2 and J usage is TRBJ2-7; D may be TRBD1 (5 bases). Trimming left V 4 bases short and J 2 bases short, with 12 bases between. Germline V gives CDR1 SNHLY, CDR2 FYNNEI. The CDR3 extends over 14 amino acids. The DNA of the CDR3 is TGTGCCAGCAGTGTGCTGAGACAGACCTACGAGCAGTACTTC. It codes for CASSVLRQTYEQYF.

This clone was detected once. The chain links TRBV5-6 to TRBJ1-2; 7 bases match TRBD1. This CDR3 contains 13 residues. Germline CDR1 reads SGHDT; CDR2 reads YYEEEE. With V trimmed by 4 bases and J by 5 bases, 5 bases remained unmatched. The chain's CDR3 is CASSPGQSYGYTF. The CDR3 DNA sequence: TGTGCCAGCAGCCCGGGACAGTCATATGGCTACACCTTC.

The chain has TRBV7-8 and TRBJ2-3, with D tentatively TRBD1 (6 bases). Between the trimmed V and J ends, which lost 5 bases and 0 bases, there was a span of 15 bases. The CDR3 is 16 residues long. Germline loops: CDR1 SGHVS, CDR2 FQNEAQ. Written as DNA, the CDR3 is TGTGCCAGCAGCCATCCCCCAGGGGATAGCACAGATACGCAGTATTTT. Amino acids: CASSHPPGDSTDTQYF.

This chain connects TRBV10-3 to TRBJ2-3, with 8 bases fitting TRBD1. Per the germline V gene, CDR1 is ENHRY and CDR2 is SYGVKD. Trimming took 5 bases from V and 6 from J; bases not matched to a gene: 7. This CDR3 comprises 14 residues. CDR3 DNA: TGTGCCATCAGTTCAGGGGGCGCCTCTGATACGCAGTATTTT. It encodes CAISSGGASDTQYF.

J is TRBJ2-7 and V is TRBV6-5; TRBD2 matches 7 bases. There are 14 residues in the CDR3. V lost 0 bases and J lost 2; bases outside the gene matches: 1. From germline, CDR1 is MNHEY and CDR2 SVGAGI. CDR3 protein: CASSYSGGTYEQYF. The CDR3 DNA sequence: TGTGCCAGCAGTTACTCGGGGGGGACCTACGAGCAGTACTTC.

This clone was seen a handful of times. The chain links TRBV19 to TRBJ1-1, with D hard to call. The length of the CDR3 is 14 residues. Between the trimmed V and J ends, which lost 2 bases and 0 bases, there was a span of 7 bases. Germline V lookup: CDR1 LNHDA, CDR2 SQIVND (reference sequence). CDR3 DNA: TGTGCCAGTAGTATAACGGGCGTGAACACTGAAGCTTTCTTT. Residues: CASSITGVNTEAFF.

The chain uses TRBV14 and TRBJ2-7; weak D call: TRBD2 (6 bases). The CDR3 runs 20 residues. Trimming stripped 1 base from V and 0 bases from J, with 25 bases between. Looked up from germline, CDR1 is SGHDN and CDR2 is FVKESK. This CDR3 is CASSQGLGLWDRKSSYEQYF. The CDR3 nucleotides are TGTGCCAGCAGCCAAGGTTTGGGACTGTGGGACCGAAAAAGCTCCTACGAGCAGTACTTC.

This sequence joins TRBV7-9 and TRBJ2-5; D is unresolved. There are 17 residues in the CDR3. The germline gives CDR1 SEHNR, CDR2 FQNEAQ (reference sequence). V dropped 1 base and J dropped 5 bases, with 20 bases sitting between them. This chain's CDR3 is CASSLEGGFSVPETQYF. The CDR3 DNA reads as TGTGCCAGCAGCTTAGAGGGTGGCTTTTCTGTTCCGGAGACCCAGTACTTC.

The V and J genes are TRBV30 and TRBJ2-2; a weak D match, TRBD2 (6 bases). Trimming took off 4 bases at V and 4 bases at J, with 16 bases between the two ends. The CDR3 has 15 amino acids. Germline V gene sequence: CDR1 GTSNPN, CDR2 SVGIG (reference sequence). DNA of the CDR3: TGTGCCTGGAATCCCGGGAGTAGCGGCACCGGGGAGCTGTTTTTT. Its translation: CAWNPGSSGTGELFF.

The chain has TRBV5-4 and TRBJ2-3; D ambiguous. The germline CDR1 and CDR2 sequences are SGHNT and YYREEE (reference sequence). V lost 4 bases, J lost 2 bases, and 8 bases lay in between. There are 13 residues in the CDR3. The CDR3 loop reads CASSLHITDTQYF. The CDR3 DNA sequence: TGTGCCAGCAGCCTTCATATCACAGATACGCAGTATTTT.

The chain links TRBV5-1 to TRBJ1-2, with D perhaps TRBD1 (6 bases). V lost 2 bases, J lost 4 bases, and 15 bases lay in between. This CDR3 has 15 amino acids. Germline V gives CDR1 SGHRS, CDR2 YFSETQ. CDR3 residues: CASSFVSGGGYGYTF. The CDR3 nucleotides are TGCGCCAGCAGCTTCGTTTCGGGGGGCGGCTATGGCTACACCTTC.